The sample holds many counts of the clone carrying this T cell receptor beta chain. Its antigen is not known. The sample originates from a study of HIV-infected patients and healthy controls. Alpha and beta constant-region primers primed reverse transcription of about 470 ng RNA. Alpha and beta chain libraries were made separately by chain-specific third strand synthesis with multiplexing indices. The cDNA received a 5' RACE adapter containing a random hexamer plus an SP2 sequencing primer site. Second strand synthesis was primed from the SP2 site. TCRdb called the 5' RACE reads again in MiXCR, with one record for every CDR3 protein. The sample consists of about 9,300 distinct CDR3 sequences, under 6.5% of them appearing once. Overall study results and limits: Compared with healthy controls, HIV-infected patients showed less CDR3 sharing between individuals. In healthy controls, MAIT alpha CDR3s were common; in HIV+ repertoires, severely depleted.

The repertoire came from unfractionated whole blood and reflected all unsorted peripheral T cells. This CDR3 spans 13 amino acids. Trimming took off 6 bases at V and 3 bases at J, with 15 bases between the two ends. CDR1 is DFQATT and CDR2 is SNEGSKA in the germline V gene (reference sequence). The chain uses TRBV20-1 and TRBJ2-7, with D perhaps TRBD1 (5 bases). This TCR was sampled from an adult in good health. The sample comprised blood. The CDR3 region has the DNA TGCAGTGCGATGGTAGGGGTGGGCTACGAGCAGTACTTC. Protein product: CSAMVGVGYEQYF.